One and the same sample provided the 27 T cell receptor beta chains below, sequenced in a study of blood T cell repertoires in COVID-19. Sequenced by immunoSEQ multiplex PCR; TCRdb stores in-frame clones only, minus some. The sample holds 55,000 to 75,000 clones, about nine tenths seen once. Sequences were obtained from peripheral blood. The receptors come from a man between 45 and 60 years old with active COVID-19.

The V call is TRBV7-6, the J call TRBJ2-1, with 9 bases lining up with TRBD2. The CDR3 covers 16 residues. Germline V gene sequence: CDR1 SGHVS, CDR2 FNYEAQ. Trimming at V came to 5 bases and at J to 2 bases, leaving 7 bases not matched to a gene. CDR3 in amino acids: CASSHPAGGPYNEQFF. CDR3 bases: TGTGCCAGCAGCCACCCGGCGGGAGGGCCCTACAATGAGCAGTTCTTC.

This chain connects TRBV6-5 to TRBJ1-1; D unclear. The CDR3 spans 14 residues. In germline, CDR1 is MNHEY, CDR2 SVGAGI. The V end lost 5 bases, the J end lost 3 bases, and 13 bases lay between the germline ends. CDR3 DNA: TGTGCCAGCAGTATTCACCGGGGAGACACTGAAGCTTTCTTT. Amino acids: CASSIHRGDTEAFF.

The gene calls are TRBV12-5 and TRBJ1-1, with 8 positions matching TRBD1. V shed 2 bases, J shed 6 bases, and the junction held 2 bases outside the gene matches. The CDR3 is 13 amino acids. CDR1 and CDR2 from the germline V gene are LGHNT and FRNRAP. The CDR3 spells CASGLPTGAEAFF. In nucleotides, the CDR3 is TGTGCTAGTGGTTTGCCGACAGGGGCTGAAGCTTTCTTT.

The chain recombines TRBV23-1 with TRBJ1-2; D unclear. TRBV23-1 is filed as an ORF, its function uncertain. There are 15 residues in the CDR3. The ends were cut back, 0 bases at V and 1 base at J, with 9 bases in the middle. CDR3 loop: CASSQSGGCNYGYTF. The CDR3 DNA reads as TGCGCCAGCAGTCAATCAGGCGGCTGTAACTATGGCTACACCTTC.

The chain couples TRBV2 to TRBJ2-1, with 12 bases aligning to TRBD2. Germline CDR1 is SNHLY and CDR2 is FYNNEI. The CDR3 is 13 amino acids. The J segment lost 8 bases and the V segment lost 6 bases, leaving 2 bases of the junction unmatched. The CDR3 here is CASRASGGDEQFF. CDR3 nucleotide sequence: TGTGCCAGCAGAGCTAGCGGGGGGGATGAGCAGTTCTTC.

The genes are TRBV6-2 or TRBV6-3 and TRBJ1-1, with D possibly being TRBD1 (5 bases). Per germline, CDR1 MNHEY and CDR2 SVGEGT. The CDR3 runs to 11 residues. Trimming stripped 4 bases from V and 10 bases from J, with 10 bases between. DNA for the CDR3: TGTGCCAGCAGTTTGTTGGGGCTAGCTTTCTTT. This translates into CASSLLGLAFF.

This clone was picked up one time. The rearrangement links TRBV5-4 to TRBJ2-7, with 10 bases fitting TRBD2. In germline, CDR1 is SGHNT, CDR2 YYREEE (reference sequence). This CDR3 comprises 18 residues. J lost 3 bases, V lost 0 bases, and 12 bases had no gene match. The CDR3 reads CASSLALSLAGRNYEQYF. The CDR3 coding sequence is TGTGCCAGCAGCTTGGCCCTTTCACTAGCGGGGAGGAACTACGAGCAGTACTTC.

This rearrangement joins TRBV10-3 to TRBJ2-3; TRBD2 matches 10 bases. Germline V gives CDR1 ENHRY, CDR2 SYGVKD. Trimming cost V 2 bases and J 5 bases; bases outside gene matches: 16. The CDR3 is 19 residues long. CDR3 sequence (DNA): TGTGCCATCAGTGAGAAAGGGGGTCTAGCGGGGGTTGAGGAAGATACGCAGTATTTT. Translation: CAISEKGGLAGVEEDTQYF.

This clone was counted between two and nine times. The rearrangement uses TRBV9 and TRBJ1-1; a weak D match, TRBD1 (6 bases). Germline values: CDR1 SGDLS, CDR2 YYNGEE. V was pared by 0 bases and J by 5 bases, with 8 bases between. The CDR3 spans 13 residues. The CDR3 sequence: CASSVGGQTEAFF. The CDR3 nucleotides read TGTGCCAGCAGCGTAGGGGGACAAACTGAAGCTTTCTTT.

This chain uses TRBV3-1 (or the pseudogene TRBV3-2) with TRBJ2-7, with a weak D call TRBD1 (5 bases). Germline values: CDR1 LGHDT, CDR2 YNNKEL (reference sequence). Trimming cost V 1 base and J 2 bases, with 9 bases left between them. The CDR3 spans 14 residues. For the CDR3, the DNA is TGTGCCAGCAGCCAAGTGCAGGGTGCCTACGAGCAGTACTTC. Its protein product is CASSQVQGAYEQYF.

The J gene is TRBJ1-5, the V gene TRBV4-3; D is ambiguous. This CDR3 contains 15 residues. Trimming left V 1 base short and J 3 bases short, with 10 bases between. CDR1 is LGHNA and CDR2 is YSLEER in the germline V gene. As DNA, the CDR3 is TGCGCCAGCAGCCAAGGGGAGTCACCCAATCAGCCCCAGCATTTT. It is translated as CASSQGESPNQPQHF.

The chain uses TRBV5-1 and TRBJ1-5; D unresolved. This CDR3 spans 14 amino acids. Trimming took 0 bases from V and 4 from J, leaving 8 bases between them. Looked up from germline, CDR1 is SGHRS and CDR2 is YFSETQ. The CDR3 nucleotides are TGCGCCAGCAGCTTGGCCGGGGAGAATCAGCCCCAGCATTTT. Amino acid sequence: CASSLAGENQPQHF.

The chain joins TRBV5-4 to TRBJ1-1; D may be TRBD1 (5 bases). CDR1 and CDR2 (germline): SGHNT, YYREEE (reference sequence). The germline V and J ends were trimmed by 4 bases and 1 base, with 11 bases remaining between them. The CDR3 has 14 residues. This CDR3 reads CASSPRQRNTEAFF. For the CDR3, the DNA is TGTGCCAGCAGCCCCAGACAGAGGAACACTGAAGCTTTCTTT.

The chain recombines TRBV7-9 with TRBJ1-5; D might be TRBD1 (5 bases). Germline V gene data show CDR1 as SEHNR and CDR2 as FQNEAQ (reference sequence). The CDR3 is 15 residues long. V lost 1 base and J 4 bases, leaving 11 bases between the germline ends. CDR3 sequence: CASSLDAGRNQPQHF. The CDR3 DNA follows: TGTGCCAGCAGCTTAGATGCAGGGAGGAATCAGCCCCAGCATTTT.

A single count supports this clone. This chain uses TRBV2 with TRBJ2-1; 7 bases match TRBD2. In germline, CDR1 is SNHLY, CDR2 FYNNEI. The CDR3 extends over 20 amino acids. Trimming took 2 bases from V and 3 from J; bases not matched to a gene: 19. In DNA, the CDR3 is TGTGCCAGCAGTGAATGGTCGGGGGGAGGGACTAAACCCAACTACAATGAGCAGTTCTTC. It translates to CASSEWSGGGTKPNYNEQFF.

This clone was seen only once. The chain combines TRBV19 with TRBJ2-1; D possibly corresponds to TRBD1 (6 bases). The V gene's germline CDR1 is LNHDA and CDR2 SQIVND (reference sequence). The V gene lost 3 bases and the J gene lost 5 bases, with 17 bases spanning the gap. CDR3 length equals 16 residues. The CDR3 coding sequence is TGTGCCAGTAGTATCACAGGGCAAGAGCTTAACAATGAGCAGTTCTTC. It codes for CASSITGQELNNEQFF.

CDR3 loop: CASSLSDGSADEQYF. CDR3 bases: TGTGCCAGCAGTTTATCCGACGGGAGTGCGGACGAGCAGTACTTC. V gene TRBV28 combines with J gene TRBJ2-7; perhaps TRBD2 as D (6 bases). This CDR3 region has 15 residues. V was pared by 1 base and J by 5 bases, with 15 bases between. Germline V gene sequence: CDR1 MDHEN, CDR2 SYDVKM. The variable domain in full, completed from reference TRBV28 and TRBJ2-7, reads DVKVTQSSRYLVKRTGEKVFLECVQDMDHENMFWYRQDPGLGLRLIYFSYDVKMKEKGDIPEGYSVSREKKERFSLILESASTNQTSMYLCASSLSDGSADEQYFGPGTRLTVT.

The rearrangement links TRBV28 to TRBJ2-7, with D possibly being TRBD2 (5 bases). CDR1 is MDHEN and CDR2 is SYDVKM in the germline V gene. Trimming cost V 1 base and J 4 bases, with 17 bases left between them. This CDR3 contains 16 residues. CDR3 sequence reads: CASSLSSGGGQYEQYF. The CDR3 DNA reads TGTGCCAGCAGTTTATCCAGTGGTGGAGGTCAGTACGAGCAGTACTTC.

Here the CDR3 reads CAIDRGRAKDTQYF. The CDR3 DNA follows: TGTGCCATCGACAGGGGGAGGGCCAAGGATACGCAGTATTTT. The rearrangement links TRBV10-3 to TRBJ2-3; 9 positions agree with TRBD1. Germline values: CDR1 ENHRY, CDR2 SYGVKD. V shed 8 bases and J 6 bases; nucleotides not matched to a gene: 9. The CDR3 length is 14 residues.

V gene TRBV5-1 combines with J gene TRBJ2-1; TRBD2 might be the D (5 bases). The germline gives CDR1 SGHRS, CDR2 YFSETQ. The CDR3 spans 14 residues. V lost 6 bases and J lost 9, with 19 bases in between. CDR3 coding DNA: TGCGCCAGCACCCCTCTTCTGGAGGCTGCTGAGCAGTTCTTC. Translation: CASTPLLEAAEQFF.

The CDR3 reads CASSWGTSGSSGELFF. The CDR3 nucleotides read TGCGCCAGCAGCTGGGGGACTAGCGGGTCGTCCGGGGAGCTGTTTTTT. The rearrangement joins TRBV5-1 to TRBJ2-2, with 12 bases aligning to TRBD2. Trimming removed 3 bases from V and 6 bases from J; junction bases left unmatched: 6. CDR3 length: 16 residues. Germline-derived CDR1 and CDR2 are SGHRS and YFSETQ. Complete variable domain (other parts from reference TRBV5-1 and TRBJ2-2): KAGVTQTPRYLIKTRGQQVTLSCSPISGHRSVSWYQQTPGQGLQFLFEYFSETQRNKGNFPGRFSGRQFSNSRSEMNVSTLELGDSALYLCASSWGTSGSSGELFFGEGSRLTVL.

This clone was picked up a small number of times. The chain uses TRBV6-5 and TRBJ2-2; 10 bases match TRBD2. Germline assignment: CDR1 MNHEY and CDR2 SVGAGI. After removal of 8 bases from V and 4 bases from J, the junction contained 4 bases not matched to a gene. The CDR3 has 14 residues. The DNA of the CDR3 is TGTGCCAGCGGCGGACTAGCGGTCACCGGGGAGCTGTTTTTT. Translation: CASGGLAVTGELFF.

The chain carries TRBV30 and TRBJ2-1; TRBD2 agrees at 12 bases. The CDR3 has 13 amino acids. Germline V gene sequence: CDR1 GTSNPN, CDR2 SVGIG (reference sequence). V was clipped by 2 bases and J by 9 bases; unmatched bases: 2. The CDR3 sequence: CAWSQLAGGEQFF. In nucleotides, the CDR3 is TGTGCCTGGAGTCAACTAGCGGGAGGTGAGCAGTTCTTC. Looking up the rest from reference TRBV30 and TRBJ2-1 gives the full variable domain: SQTIHQWPATLVQPVGSPLSLECTVEGTSNPNLYWYRQAAGRGLQLLFYSVGIGQISSEVPQNLSASRPQDRQFILSSKKLLLSDSGFYLCAWSQLAGGEQFFGPGTRLTVL.

CDR3 bases: TGTGCTAGTGCCCCGGGACAGGCCTACAATGAGCAGTTCTTC. Amino acids: CASAPGQAYNEQFF. The chain has TRBV12-5 and TRBJ2-1, with 8 bases lining up with TRBD1. J lost 2 bases, V lost 7 bases, and 4 bases had no gene match. The germline CDR1 and CDR2 sequences are LGHNT and FRNRAP. CDR3 length equals 14 residues.

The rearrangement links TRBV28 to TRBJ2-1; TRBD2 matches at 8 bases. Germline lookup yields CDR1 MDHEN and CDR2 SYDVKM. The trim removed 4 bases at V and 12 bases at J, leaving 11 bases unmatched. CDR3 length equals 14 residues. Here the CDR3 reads CASSSIAGWMRQFF. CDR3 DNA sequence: TGTGCCAGCAGTTCGATAGCGGGGTGGATGAGGCAGTTCTTC.

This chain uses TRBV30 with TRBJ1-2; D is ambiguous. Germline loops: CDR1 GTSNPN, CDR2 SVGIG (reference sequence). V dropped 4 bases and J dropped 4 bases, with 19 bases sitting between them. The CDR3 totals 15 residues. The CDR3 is CAWKEQSNGGYGYTF. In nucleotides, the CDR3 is TGTGCCTGGAAGGAGCAGTCCAACGGAGGCTATGGCTACACCTTC.

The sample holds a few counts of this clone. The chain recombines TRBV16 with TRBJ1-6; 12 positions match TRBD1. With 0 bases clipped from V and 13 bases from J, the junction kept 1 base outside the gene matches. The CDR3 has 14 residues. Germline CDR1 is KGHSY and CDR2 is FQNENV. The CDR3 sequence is CASSQSGTGGPLHF. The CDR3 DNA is TGTGCCAGCAGCCAATCGGGGACAGGGGGCCCCCTCCACTTT.